This paragraph reports one TCR beta chain. These data belong to a study of blood T cell repertoires in COVID-19. Across the study: PBMCs, B-cell-depleted T cells, or T cells were the source of the cDNA or gDNA that made up the material.

Original analysis: It was from reference gene primer amplification that nucleated cell counts were estimated. Some clones are missing from TCRdb's copy, which holds only in-frame ones; the method was immunoSEQ multiplex PCR. Clone size and the V and J calls come from that table; the DNA yielded D and trimming. This sample has about 230,000 clones, with around 84% found just once. After removal of 5 bases from V and 4 bases from J, the junction contained 15 bases not matched to a gene. The CDR3 has 18 amino acids. Germline CDR1 reads MNHEY; CDR2 reads SVGEGT. Seattle patients were enrolled while actively infected and followed longitudinally.

The TCR was taken from a man between 45 and 60 years old with COVID-19, enrolled during active disease. V is TRBV6-2 or TRBV6-3 and J is TRBJ1-1; 11 nucleotides align to TRBD1. Sequenced input: peripheral blood. The CDR3 DNA reads TGTGCCAGCAGTCCCAGGACAGGGGGCATTCGTCTCCCCACTGAAGCTTTCTTT. Translation gives CASSPRTGGIRLPTEAFF.